A selection of T cell receptor beta chains follows, all from one sample in a study of siplizumab effects on memory and regulatory T cells. Produced via immunoSEQ multiplex PCR; TCRdb's table is partial and in-frame only. The data show around 100,000 clones, with approximately 95% seen just once and roughly 0.29% held by the top ten. Sequenced material: non-Treg CD4+ T cells sorted from blood. Receptors were obtained from a human donor in good health. Each CDR3 is given with its conserved first and last residue. The size field is filled for only some rows; it gives once, few, many or a size class.

16 | - | TRBV5-1 | CASSGGLAGLTDTQYF
13 | once | TRBV7-9 | CASSLRETRKLFF
15 | - | TRBV7-8 | CASSSRWISGNTIYF
14 | - | TRBV2 | CASRGPGSVTEAFF
14 | - | TRBV6-5 | CASSATSGSYEQYF
14 | - | TRBV19 | CASRDFKRYNEQFF
15 | - | TRBV9 | CASSVGTPGTDTQYF
13 | - | TRBV2 | CASRKTGSYEQYF
18 | - | TRBV5-1 | CASSLLGGRGITYNEQFF
15 | - | TRBV5-1 | CASSLQGDSNYGYTF
13 | - | TRBV5-1 | CASSLAQNYGYTF
12 | few | TRBV30 | CAWSVGPQPQHF
19 | once | TRBV29-1 | CSVDLGEETGGVADEKLFF
12 | - | TRBV29-1 | CSVNRLRDTQYF
14 | - | TRBV7-9 | CASSLGQGAYEQYF
12 | - | TRBV10-3 | CAISERESEQYF
15 | - | TRBV19 | CASRGQAQTNGKLFF
14 | - | TRBV5-5 | CASSRELALYEQYF